This TCR beta chain appears in the sequencing data of a study of metastatic and nonmetastatic thyroid tumors. About the study: Repertoire comparison spanned blood and tumor or nodule tissue of malignant and benign thyroid patients. Overall study results and limits: The study reportedly found significantly higher TCR beta diversity in malignant thyroid tumors than benign nodules, in blood and tumor.

No treatment had been given to any patient before thyroid surgery. A word on this clone: The antigen is not known.

The ends lost 7 bases at V and 4 bases at J; junction bases unmatched: 8. The CDR3 contains 14 residues. Germline V gene sequence: CDR1 SGHTA, CDR2 FQGNSA. With MiXCR, TCRdb called clones anew from the PCR reads. The sample gives about 92,000 clones, about 15% of which show up once; 3.6% is in the top ten. This clonotype was obtained from a female donor with papillary thyroid cancer or a benign thyroid nodule (not recorded which). Some clones in this sample may be carry-over from other donors' samples. The specimen sequenced was blood. The rearrangement joins TRBV7-2 to TRBJ1-2, with TRBD1 matching over 8 bases. DNA of the CDR3: TGTGCCAGCATATCGGACAGGGACCTCTATGGCTACACCTTC. This sequence encodes CASISDRDLYGYTF.